Shown below are 22 T cell receptor beta chains from a single sample sequenced in a study of control samples from healthy donors and cancer patients. Some clones are missing from TCRdb's copy, which holds only in-frame ones; the method was immunoSEQ multiplex PCR. The sample has some 95,000 clones; 92% are singletons. The sequenced sample consisted of blood. Receptors originate from a human donor in good health. The donor label of this sample is uncertain.

The CDR3, as DNA: TGCGCCAGCAGGAGTGTAGGGCAGGGGATCGCCGGGGAGCTGTTTTTT. It encodes CASRSVGQGIAGELFF. V usage is TRBV10-2 and J usage is TRBJ2-2; tentatively, D is TRBD1 (6 bases). Deletions cut 6 bases from V and 6 bases from J, with 20 bases between. The CDR3 length is 16 residues. Germline-derived CDR1 and CDR2 are WSHSY and SAAADI.

The chain employs TRBV9 and TRBJ2-3, with D uncertain. V was pared by 3 bases and J by 4 bases, with 15 bases between. CDR3 size: 15 residues. Per germline, CDR1 SGDLS and CDR2 YYNGEE. CDR3 residues: CASSAFEKLADTQYF. Written as DNA, the CDR3 is TGTGCCAGCAGCGCCTTCGAAAAATTGGCAGATACGCAGTATTTT.

This clone came up once. This sequence joins TRBV19 and TRBJ1-1; 7 bases map to TRBD1. The length of the CDR3 is 16 residues. CDR1 and CDR2 (germline): LNHDA, SQIVND (reference sequence). J gave up 1 base and V 6 bases, and 11 bases lay outside the gene matches. CDR3: CASRATGATGNTEAFF. CDR3 nucleotides: TGTGCCAGTAGGGCTACAGGGGCCACGGGGAACACTGAAGCTTTCTTT.

Here the CDR3 reads CASSLISGKDTEAFF. The CDR3 nucleotides are TGTGCCAGCAGCTTAATTTCAGGGAAAGACACTGAAGCTTTCTTT. The chain joins TRBV7-9 to TRBJ1-1; D perhaps matches TRBD1 (5 bases). V lost 2 bases, J lost 3 bases, and 13 bases lay in between. The CDR3 has 15 residues. From germline, CDR1 is SEHNR and CDR2 FQNEAQ (reference sequence). Variable domain in full (rest from reference TRBV7-9 and TRBJ1-1): DTGVSQNPRHKITKRGQNVTFRCDPISEHNRLYWYRQTLGQGPEFLTYFQNEAQLEKSRLLSDRFSAERPKGSFSTLEIQRTEQGDSAMYLCASSLISGKDTEAFFGQGTRLTVV.

A note on this clone: One junction end disagrees with the germline gene, perhaps due to a read error. The CDR3 region has the DNA TGTGCCAGCAGTATTGGGACCGGGGGGCTGTTTTTT. This encodes CASSIGTGGLFF. This chain joins TRBV7-3 and TRBJ2-2; D might be TRBD2 (6 bases). This CDR3 region has 12 residues. Germline V gene data show CDR1 as SGHTA and CDR2 as FQGTGA.

V gene TRBV6-1 combines with J gene TRBJ2-3; 8 nucleotides line up with TRBD1. Germline V gives CDR1 MNHNS, CDR2 SASEGT. J was trimmed by 0 bases and V by 1 base; bases with no gene match: 6. CDR3 size: 17 residues. CDR3 protein: CASSEGWTGTSTDTQYF. The CDR3 DNA sequence: TGTGCCAGCAGTGAAGGGTGGACAGGGACTAGCACAGATACGCAGTATTTT.

This clone was counted once. V usage is TRBV10-3 and J usage is TRBJ1-5; D call uncertain. The germline V gene encodes CDR1 ENHRY and CDR2 SYGVKD. CDR3 length: 15 residues. Trimming shortened V by 0 bases and J by 4 bases, and 10 bases separated the two germline ends. The CDR3 protein is CAISESNSENQPQHF. CDR3 DNA: TGTGCCATCAGTGAGTCGAACAGTGAGAATCAGCCCCAGCATTTT.

The chain recombines TRBV19 with TRBJ1-4; TRBD1 might be the D (5 bases). V was trimmed by 5 bases and J by 7 bases, leaving 20 bases between them. The CDR3 sequence is 16 residues long. Germline CDR1 reads LNHDA; CDR2 reads SQIVND (reference sequence). This CDR3 is CASSASFGGIPEKLFF. DNA of the CDR3: TGTGCCAGTAGTGCCTCCTTCGGGGGAATCCCTGAAAAACTGTTTTTT.

The chain links TRBV19 to TRBJ1-4, with D maybe TRBD1 (6 bases). V lost 6 bases to trimming and J lost 6 bases, with 23 bases between them. The CDR3 spans 17 residues. Germline V gene sequence: CDR1 LNHDA, CDR2 SQIVND (reference sequence). The CDR3: CASREIGGRLKDEKLFF. The CDR3 bases are TGTGCCAGTAGGGAGATTGGGGGCCGGTTGAAGGATGAAAAACTGTTTTTT.

The chain combines TRBV30 with TRBJ1-1; D is ambiguous. The CDR3 consists of 14 residues. CDR1 is GTSNPN, CDR2 SVGIG, per germline (reference sequence). V shed 0 bases and J shed 2 bases, with 10 bases lying between them. The CDR3 nucleotides read TGTGCCTGGAGTGTACTACGCGCAAACACTGAAGCTTTCTTT. This gives the protein CAWSVLRANTEAFF.

The chain carries TRBV5-4 and TRBJ1-1, with D uncertain. The V and J ends lost 8 bases and 2 bases respectively, with 13 bases between them. This CDR3 is built from 13 residues. Germline CDR1 SGHNT, CDR2 YYREEE (reference sequence). The CDR3 DNA follows: TGTGCCAGTTGGTCCCTCCTCAACACTGAAGCTTTCTTT. Translated, it gives CASWSLLNTEAFF.

The rearrangement joins TRBV2 to TRBJ2-2; 10 positions match TRBD2. The germline CDR1 and CDR2 sequences are SNHLY and FYNNEI. Trimming at V came to 7 bases and at J to 4 bases, leaving 6 bases not matched to a gene. The CDR3 has 15 residues. The CDR3 is CASKLAGQVTGELFF. The CDR3 coding sequence is TGTGCCAGCAAACTAGCGGGGCAAGTCACCGGGGAGCTGTTTTTT.

The chain recombines TRBV3-1 (or the pseudogene TRBV3-2) with TRBJ2-3; 7 nucleotides agree with TRBD1. The CDR3 is made up of 12 amino acids. Trimming at V came to 3 bases and at J to 11 bases, leaving 5 bases not matched to a gene. From germline, CDR1 is LGHDT and CDR2 YNNKEL (reference sequence). For the CDR3, the DNA is TGTGCCAGCAGCCAGGGACAGTTGGAGCAGTATTTT. This translates into CASSQGQLEQYF.

This chain uses TRBV28 with TRBJ2-7; D is tentatively TRBD1 or TRBD2 (5 bases each). The CDR3 extends over 14 amino acids. V lost 5 bases to trimming and J lost 2 bases, with 13 bases between them. CDR1 MDHEN and CDR2 SYDVKM come from the germline V gene. The CDR3 bases are TGTGCCAGCAGTAGTCCGGGACGGGCCTACGAGCAGTACTTC. Amino acids: CASSSPGRAYEQYF. Supplemented by reference TRBV28 and TRBJ2-7, the full variable domain reads DVKVTQSSRYLVKRTGEKVFLECVQDMDHENMFWYRQDPGLGLRLIYFSYDVKMKEKGDIPEGYSVSREKKERFSLILESASTNQTSMYLCASSSPGRAYEQYFGPGTRLTVT.

The V and J genes are TRBV3-1 (or the pseudogene TRBV3-2) and TRBJ2-5; 8 nucleotides line up with TRBD1. Trimming cost V 5 bases and J 5 bases; bases outside gene matches: 7. This CDR3 comprises 14 residues. From germline, CDR1 is LGHDT and CDR2 YNNKEL (reference sequence). The CDR3 nucleotides are TGTGCCAGCAGCAAGACAGGGGTAGGGGAGACCCAGTACTTC. As protein: CASSKTGVGETQYF.

This chain uses TRBV7-8 with TRBJ1-2, with 8 bases lining up with TRBD1. The V segment lost 2 bases and the J segment 8 bases; nucleotides outside the gene matches: 7. This CDR3 has 14 amino acids. Germline CDR1 reads SGHVS; CDR2 reads FQNEAQ. CDR3 loop: CASSLYGTGEGYTF. The DNA for the CDR3 is TGTGCCAGCAGCTTATATGGGACAGGTGAAGGCTACACCTTC.

This rearrangement joins TRBV6-6 to TRBJ2-1; D is ambiguous. The CDR3 contains 15 residues. V shed 0 bases and J shed 8 bases, with 14 bases lying between them. Germline values: CDR1 MNHNY, CDR2 SVGAGI (reference sequence). CDR3: CASSYSKAPTDEQFF. CDR3 bases: TGTGCCAGCAGTTACTCGAAGGCCCCTACGGATGAGCAGTTCTTC.

This clone has only one observation. The chain uses TRBV30 and TRBJ2-7; D not certain. V shed 0 bases and J shed 6 bases, with 9 bases lying between them. CDR1 and CDR2 from the germline V gene are GTSNPN and SVGIG (reference sequence). The CDR3 loop spans 12 amino acids. The CDR3 sequence: CAWSVWGSEQYF. The CDR3 DNA reads as TGTGCCTGGAGTGTCTGGGGTAGCGAGCAGTACTTC.

This clone is a singleton in its sample. V gene TRBV18 combines with J gene TRBJ2-5; no definite D call. CDR1 and CDR2 (germline): KGHSH, LQKENI. The CDR3 is 13 amino acids. Trimming removed 4 bases from V and 2 bases from J, with 8 bases in between. CDR3 sequence: CASSLTYQETQYF. The CDR3 DNA sequence: TGTGCCAGCTCACTAACTTATCAAGAGACCCAGTACTTC.

V usage is TRBV19 and J usage is TRBJ2-1, with TRBD2 matching over 16 bases. The germline gives CDR1 LNHDA, CDR2 SQIVND (reference sequence). The CDR3 runs 19 residues. With V trimmed by 7 bases and J by 7 bases, 16 bases remained unmatched. CDR3 DNA sequence: TGTGCCAGTACTTCCCGATCCGGGACTAGCGGGGGGGCCCGGAATGAGCAGTTCTTC. Its translation is CASTSRSGTSGGARNEQFF.

This clone was counted a few times. This sequence joins TRBV7-9 and TRBJ2-3; 7 bases are a match to TRBD2. V lost 7 bases and J lost 0; bases outside the gene matches: 13. Germline assignment: CDR1 SEHNR and CDR2 FQNEAQ (reference sequence). This CDR3 has 17 residues. Written as DNA, the CDR3 is TGTGCCAGCAACTCAATCATAACGGGACTAAGCACAGATACGCAGTATTTT. This encodes CASNSIITGLSTDTQYF.

The chain couples TRBV6-2 or TRBV6-3 to TRBJ1-5; D remains ambiguous. V was trimmed by 0 bases and J by 9 bases, leaving 9 bases between them. Germline CDR1 is MNHEY and CDR2 is SVGEGT. This CDR3 is built from 13 residues. CDR3 nucleotide sequence: TGTGCCAGCAGTTACTCAGGCTACGGGCCCCAGCATTTT. Protein: CASSYSGYGPQHF.